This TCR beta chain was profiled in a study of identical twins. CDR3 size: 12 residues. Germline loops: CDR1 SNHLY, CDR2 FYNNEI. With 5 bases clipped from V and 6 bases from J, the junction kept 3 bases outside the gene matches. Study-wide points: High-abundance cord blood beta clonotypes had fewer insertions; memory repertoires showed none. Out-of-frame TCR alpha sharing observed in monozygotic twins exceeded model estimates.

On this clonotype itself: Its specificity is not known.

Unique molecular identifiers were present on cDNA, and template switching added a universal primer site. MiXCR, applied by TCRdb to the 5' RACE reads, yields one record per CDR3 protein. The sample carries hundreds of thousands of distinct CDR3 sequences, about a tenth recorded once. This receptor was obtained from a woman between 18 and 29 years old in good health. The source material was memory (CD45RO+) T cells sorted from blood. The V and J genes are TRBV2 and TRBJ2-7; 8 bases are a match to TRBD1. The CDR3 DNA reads TGTGCCAGCAGTATGACAGGGGCCGAGCAGTACTTC. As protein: CASSMTGAEQYF.